Listed here are 24 T cell receptor beta chains from one sample, sequenced in a study of tumor and adjacent non-tumor tissue in lung cancer. RNA was extracted from bulk tissue without any cell sorting. TCRbeta libraries were built with three rounds of nested PCR, modified from ARM-PCR. TCRdb re-analysed the multiplex PCR reads in MiXCR, keeping a single row per CDR3 protein. Altogether fewer than 120,000 distinct CDR3 sequences are present, over 70% being singletons, with the ten largest covering under 25%. The sample consisted of lung tumor tissue. These receptors all come from a man between 65 and 80 years old with non-small cell lung cancer.

J is TRBJ2-1 and V is TRBV6-1; TRBD2 is a possible D gene (7 bases). From germline, CDR1 is MNHNS and CDR2 SASEGT. V was pared by 7 bases and J by 15 bases, with 31 bases between. The CDR3 is 16 amino acids. For the CDR3, the DNA is TGTGCCAGCACCCTAAGGGGGGGCACAGGGTCCAATGAACTGTTCTTC. It specifies CASTLRGGTGSNELFF.

V usage is TRBV5-4 and J usage is TRBJ1-1, with 8 nucleotides matching TRBD1. This CDR3 is built from 14 residues. Germline CDR1 is SGHNT and CDR2 is YYREEE (reference sequence). The CDR3 sequence: CAISFDRGSTEAFF. The CDR3 coding sequence is TGTGCTATCAGCTTCGACAGGGGATCGACTGAAGCTTTCTTT. Combining the CDR3 with reference TRBV5-4 and TRBJ1-1 gives the whole variable domain ETGVTQSPTHLIKTRGQQVTLRCSSQSGHNTVSWYQQALGQGPQFIFQYYREEENGRGNFPPRFSGLQFPNYSSELNVNALELDDSALYLCAISFDRGSTEAFFGQGTRLTVV.

This clonotype has a single count. The chain links TRBV11-2 to TRBJ2-7; D is possibly TRBD2 (5 bases). The germline V gene encodes CDR1 SGHAT and CDR2 FQNNGV. The CDR3 covers 13 residues. CDR3 sequence: CISSQWTEGEQYF. The CDR3, as DNA: TGTATCAGCAGCCAATGGACCGAGGGCGAGCAGTACTTC.

A remark on this clonotype: The germline gene is not matched at one end of the junction; a read error may be the cause. The rearrangement links TRBV20-1 to TRBJ1-5; D may be TRBD1 (6 bases). Germline loops: CDR1 DFQATT, CDR2 SNEGSKA (reference sequence). The CDR3 has 18 residues. CDR3 protein: CIARDKRGGKGGNQPRHF. The CDR3 DNA follows: TGCATTGCTAGAGATAAAAGGGGGGGTAAGGGAGGCAATCAGCCCCGGCATTTT.

A word on this clonotype: Since the CDR3 does not end with the conserved phenylalanine or tryptophan, this likely comes from a read error. It is unclear where the CDR3 begins or ends on the DNA, so no DNA is shown, and the CDR3 is as TCRdb lists it. The chain is built from TRBV20-1 and TRBJ1-3; the table's TRBD1 call for D was not verified on the DNA. 14 amino acids form the CDR3, both terminal residues included. Germline V gene lookup returns CDR1 DFQATT and CDR2 SNEGSKA (reference sequence). CDR3 sequence: CSASNRRDSSFLYL.

This rearrangement joins TRBV12-3 or TRBV12-4 to TRBJ2-5, with a tentative D call TRBD1 (5 bases). The V end lost 3 bases, the J end lost 7 bases, and 15 bases lay between the germline ends. The CDR3 loop spans 14 amino acids. The CDR3 DNA reads as TGTGCCAGCAGTTTTAGAGACAGACACGGGACCCAGTACTTC. Translated: CASSFRDRHGTQYF.

On this clonotype itself: No conserved phenylalanine or tryptophan is present at the end of the CDR3, so a read error is the likely explanation. This rearrangement joins TRBV10-3 to TRBJ2-1; 8 bases are shared with TRBD2. The germline CDR1 and CDR2 sequences are ENHRY and SYGVKD. The CDR3 is 16 residues long. The ends lost 6 bases at V and 4 bases at J; junction bases unmatched: 11. In nucleotides, the CDR3 is TGTGCCATCAGGACCTACACGAGCGGGAGTTACAATGAGCAGTTCTTA. The encoded protein is CAIRTYTSGSYNEQFL.

About this clonotype: This may come from a read error, since a much larger clone is one base off. V gene TRBV28 combines with J gene TRBJ1-1, with a weak D call TRBD1 (5 bases). The CDR3 loop spans 14 amino acids. Germline CDR1 and CDR2: MDHEN and SYDVKM. CDR3 residues: CASYPRGRVTEASF. The CDR3 DNA sequence: TGTGCCAGCTACCCTAGGGGCCGGGTCACTGAAGCTTCCTTT.

CDR3 in amino acids: CSVEGERGGPSGANILTF. The CDR3 DNA is TGCAGCGTTGAGGGGGAAAGGGGAGGGCCCTCTGGGGCCAATATCCTGACTTTC. The chain recombines TRBV29-1 with TRBJ2-6; TRBD2 matches at 7 bases. J gave up 14 bases and V 3 bases, and 25 bases lay outside the gene matches. The germline V gene has CDR1 SQVTM and CDR2 ANQGSEA. The CDR3 has 18 residues.

This clonotype was recorded at least ten times. This sequence joins TRBV2 and TRBJ1-6; D is uncertain. This CDR3 spans 13 amino acids. Germline lookup yields CDR1 SNHLY and CDR2 FYNNEI. V was clipped by 8 bases and J by 7 bases, with 12 bases between them. CDR3 sequence: CASCIQFNSPLHF. The CDR3 coding sequence is TGTGCCAGCTGCATACAGTTCAATTCACCCCTCCACTTT.

Details on this clonotype: The junction departs from the called germline gene at one end, perhaps through a read error. The genes are TRBV10-3 and TRBJ1-4; tentatively, D is TRBD1 (6 bases). This CDR3 is 11 amino acids long. Per the germline V gene, CDR1 is ENHRY and CDR2 is SYGVKD. This chain's CDR3 is CTISEGGKLFF. CDR3 nucleotide sequence: TGTACCATCAGTGAAGGGGGAAAACTGTTTTTT.

On this clonotype: A much bigger clone sits one base away, suggesting this may be a read error. The chain carries TRBV5-1 and TRBJ2-4; a possible D gene is TRBD2 (5 bases). Germline CDR1 SGHRS, CDR2 YFSETQ. The CDR3 is 14 amino acids. The CDR3 reads CASSPRGAINIQYF. CDR3 nucleotides: TGCGCCAGCAGCCCTCGGGGAGCCATAAACATTCAGTACTTC.

V is TRBV5-5 and J is TRBJ1-6; D is uncertain. The V end lost 0 bases, the J end lost 7 bases, and 8 bases lay between the germline ends. The CDR3 length is 14 residues. Per the germline V gene, CDR1 is SGHKS and CDR2 is YYEKEE (reference sequence). CDR3 bases: TGTGCCAGCAGCTTGGAAGTGCAGAATTCACCCCTCCACTTT. It codes for CASSLEVQNSPLHF.

A remark on this clonotype: The junction and the germline gene differ at one end; a read error may be behind it. The chain combines TRBV20-1 with TRBJ1-4; no definite D call. The CDR3 length is 12 residues. Germline lookup yields CDR1 DFQATT and CDR2 SNEGSKA (reference sequence). CDR3 DNA sequence: TGTAGTGTTAGCCATGGAAGTGAAAAACTGTTTTTT. Translating gives CSVSHGSEKLFF.

This clonotype was counted a single time. Germline is not matched at one junction end, which may reflect a read error. The chain recombines TRBV6-5 with TRBJ1-1; TRBD1 might be the D (6 bases). Looked up from germline, CDR1 is MNHEY and CDR2 is SVGAGI. The CDR3 sequence is 13 residues long. The CDR3 nucleotides are TGTGTCAGCAGCTCCGGGACAAGGGGTAAGACTTTCTTT. Protein sequence: CVSSSGTRGKTFF.

On this clonotype: This CDR3 fails to terminate in the conserved phenylalanine or tryptophan, so it likely reflects a read error. The chain uses TRBV29-1 and TRBJ2-4, with D maybe TRBD1 (5 bases). Germline assignment: CDR1 SQVTM and CDR2 ANQGSEA. This CDR3 is built from 16 residues. The CDR3 DNA sequence: TGCAACGTTGAAGATCTAGTCGGACAACCAAGGAACATTCAGTACTTG. As protein: CNVEDLVGQPRNIQYL.

About this clonotype itself: Because it lacks the conserved phenylalanine or tryptophan at the end, this CDR3 is likely a read error. The DNA is left out, because the CDR3 cannot be placed on it with certainty; the CDR3 is given as TCRdb lists it. The chain employs TRBV28 and TRBJ2-7; the D call TRBD2 from the table was never checked on the DNA. Germline CDR1 is MDHEN and CDR2 is SYDVKM. The CDR3 region is 16 residues in length, termini included. Here the CDR3 reads CASSRTGRPSSYEQCI.

As regards this clonotype: One end of the junction varies from germline; a read error may be responsible. The chain recombines TRBV6-5 with TRBJ1-1; 9 bases match TRBD1. The CDR3 spans 14 residues. The germline CDR1 and CDR2 sequences are MNHEY and SVGAGI. Here the CDR3 reads CVSSHTGGRREAFF. In nucleotides, the CDR3 is TGTGTCAGCAGCCATACAGGGGGCCGTCGTGAGGCTTTCTTT.

This clonotype was counted at least ten times. V and J are TRBV29-1 and TRBJ2-1; D might be TRBD1 or TRBD2, each matching 6 bases. Trimming pared 7 bases from V and 0 bases from J, leaving 10 bases between. This CDR3 comprises 13 residues. The V gene's germline CDR1 is SQVTM and CDR2 ANQGSEA. The CDR3 reads CSGGGSSYNEQFF. CDR3 coding DNA: TGCAGCGGAGGGGGGAGCTCCTACAATGAGCAGTTCTTC.

The chain joins TRBV29-1 to TRBJ2-5; the match to TRBD2 covers 14 bases. CDR3 length: 15 residues. The germline V gene encodes CDR1 SQVTM and CDR2 ANQGSEA. V lost 6 bases, J lost 5 bases, and 8 bases stayed unmatched. The CDR3 sequence is CSVNGLAGGKETQYF. The CDR3 region has the DNA TGCAGCGTGAATGGACTAGCGGGAGGTAAGGAGACCCAGTACTTC.

The V and J genes are TRBV29-1 and TRBJ2-1; D not resolved. Germline CDR1 and CDR2: SQVTM and ANQGSEA. The V end lost 6 bases, the J end lost 5 bases, and 11 bases lay between the germline ends. The CDR3 has 12 amino acids. CDR3 protein: CSVLAHNNEQFF. In DNA, the CDR3 is TGCAGCGTATTAGCCCACAACAATGAGCAGTTCTTC.

Comment on this clonotype: Mismatch with germline at one junction end may stem from a read error. CDR3 DNA: TGTGCCAGCAGCGGGCTAGTGGGAGTTGTGGAGACCCACTACTTC. Its protein product is CASSGLVGVVETHYF. The genes are TRBV12-3 or TRBV12-4 and TRBJ2-5, with D maybe TRBD2 (5 bases). The CDR3 extends over 15 amino acids.

Comment on this clonotype: The junction departs from germline at one end; a sequencing error may be responsible. J is TRBJ1-1 and V is TRBV6-5; D possibly corresponds to TRBD1 (6 bases). Germline-derived CDR1 and CDR2 are MNHEY and SVGAGI. The CDR3 consists of 17 residues. This CDR3 is CTSRLIRLGGWDTEAFF. The CDR3 DNA is TGTACCAGCAGACTTATCCGGCTCGGGGGCTGGGACACTGAAGCTTTCTTT.

On this clonotype: Lacking the conserved final phenylalanine or tryptophan, this CDR3 likely reflects a read error. Because the CDR3's place on the DNA is in doubt, the DNA is left out and the CDR3 is given as listed by TCRdb. The chain combines TRBV29-1 with TRBJ2-5; TRBD1, the table's D call, was not compared with the DNA. A total of 12 residues make up the CDR3, ends included. The V gene's germline CDR1 is SQVTM and CDR2 ANQGSEA. CDR3 sequence reads: CSVDAGGETLYL.